These 10 T cell receptor beta chains share one sample of origin, sequenced in a study of blood T cell repertoires in COVID-19. TCRdb's copy holds only in-frame clones and misses some; the assay was immunoSEQ multiplex PCR. The table has more than 300,000 clones, around nine tenths seen once. The specimen was PBMCs or T cells enriched from blood (not recorded which). The receptor set was obtained from a woman between 25 and 40 years old who had been exposed to COVID-19.

The chain uses TRBV6-6 and TRBJ2-2; maybe TRBD2 (5 bases). The CDR3 totals 17 residues. V lost 5 bases, J lost 5 bases, and 21 bases lay in between. Germline V lookup: CDR1 MNHNY, CDR2 SVGAGI (reference sequence). The CDR3 reads CASSPPPGVGATGELFF. In nucleotides, the CDR3 is TGTGCCAGCAGTCCACCCCCCGGGGTAGGTGCGACCGGGGAGCTGTTTTTT.

V usage is TRBV18 and J usage is TRBJ1-2, with 10 nucleotides matching TRBD1. The CDR3 is 13 residues long. CDR1 and CDR2 (germline): KGHSH, LQKENI. J was trimmed by 6 bases and V by 3 bases; bases with no gene match: 1. This CDR3 is CASSPDRGDGYTF. The CDR3 DNA reads TGTGCCAGCTCACCGGACAGGGGGGATGGCTACACCTTC.

The rearrangement joins TRBV11-2 to TRBJ1-4, with 9 bases fitting TRBD1. V dropped 5 bases and J dropped 6; count of bases not matched to a gene: 4. The length of the CDR3 is 14 residues. CDR1 is SGHAT, CDR2 FQNNGV, per germline. CDR3 in amino acids: CASSPRQGDEKLFF. The CDR3 coding sequence is TGTGCCAGCAGCCCCAGACAGGGGGATGAAAAACTGTTTTTT.

The chain employs TRBV7-3 and TRBJ2-1; 7 bases fit TRBD2. With 3 bases clipped from V and 3 bases from J, the junction kept 5 bases outside the gene matches. CDR1 and CDR2 (germline): SGHTA, FQGTGA. The CDR3 totals 15 residues. In nucleotides, the CDR3 is TGTGCCAGCAGCTTGGGGCTAGCGGACTACAATGAGCAGTTCTTC. Protein sequence: CASSLGLADYNEQFF. Full variable domain (missing parts from reference TRBV7-3 and TRBJ2-1): GAGVSQTPSNKVTEKGKYVELRCDPISGHTALYWYRQSLGQGPEFLIYFQGTGAADDSGLPNDRFFAVRPEGSVSTLKIQRTERGDSAVYLCASSLGLADYNEQFFGPGTRLTVL.

J is TRBJ2-7 and V is TRBV11-2; 8 positions match TRBD1. V gave up 8 bases and J gave up 5 bases; unmatched junction bases: 5. The CDR3 loop spans 12 amino acids. The V gene's germline CDR1 is SGHAT and CDR2 FQNNGV. The CDR3 loop is CASSDRGHEQYF. The CDR3 DNA reads as TGTGCCAGCTCCGACAGGGGCCACGAGCAGTACTTC.

This chain joins TRBV19 and TRBJ2-3; TRBD2 aligns across 10 bases. Trimming at V came to 6 bases and at J to 7 bases, leaving 7 bases not matched to a gene. The CDR3 is 14 amino acids. Germline V lookup: CDR1 LNHDA, CDR2 SQIVND (reference sequence). CDR3 loop: CASRDSGGRNTQYF. The CDR3 bases are TGTGCCAGTAGGGATAGCGGGGGGAGGAATACGCAGTATTTT.

This clone was seen a few times. The chain carries TRBV5-6 and TRBJ1-2; the match to TRBD1 covers 8 bases. J was trimmed by 6 bases and V by 4 bases; bases with no gene match: 11. CDR1 and CDR2 (germline): SGHDT, YYEEEE. CDR3 length: 15 residues. The CDR3 coding sequence is TGTGCCAGCAGCGTTCTGGGCCGGACAGGGAATGGCTACACCTTC. It codes for CASSVLGRTGNGYTF.

The chain couples TRBV2 to TRBJ1-1; no reliable D call. Germline V lookup: CDR1 SNHLY, CDR2 FYNNEI. This CDR3 is 12 amino acids long. The V and J ends lost 4 bases and 8 bases respectively, with 11 bases between them. CDR3: CASSGQAPEAFF. The DNA of the CDR3 is TGTGCCAGCAGTGGGCAGGCCCCCGAAGCTTTCTTT.

The rearrangement joins TRBV18 to TRBJ1-4; possible D gene TRBD1, 6 bases. This CDR3 contains 15 residues. In germline, CDR1 is KGHSH, CDR2 LQKENI. V was trimmed by 3 bases and J by 7 bases, leaving 15 bases between them. CDR3 region: CASSPRAQGVEKLFF. The CDR3 DNA reads as TGTGCCAGCTCACCTAGGGCACAGGGAGTTGAAAAACTGTTTTTT.

This clone occurred once. The chain links TRBV7-9 to TRBJ2-5; D might be TRBD1 (6 bases). CDR3 size: 16 residues. The germline V gene encodes CDR1 SEHNR and CDR2 FQNEAQ (reference sequence). The V and J ends lost 5 bases and 5 bases respectively, with 21 bases between them. The CDR3 here is CASSPLAWGRTETQYF. DNA for the CDR3: TGTGCCAGCAGCCCACTGGCTTGGGGGCGAACGGAGACCCAGTACTTC.